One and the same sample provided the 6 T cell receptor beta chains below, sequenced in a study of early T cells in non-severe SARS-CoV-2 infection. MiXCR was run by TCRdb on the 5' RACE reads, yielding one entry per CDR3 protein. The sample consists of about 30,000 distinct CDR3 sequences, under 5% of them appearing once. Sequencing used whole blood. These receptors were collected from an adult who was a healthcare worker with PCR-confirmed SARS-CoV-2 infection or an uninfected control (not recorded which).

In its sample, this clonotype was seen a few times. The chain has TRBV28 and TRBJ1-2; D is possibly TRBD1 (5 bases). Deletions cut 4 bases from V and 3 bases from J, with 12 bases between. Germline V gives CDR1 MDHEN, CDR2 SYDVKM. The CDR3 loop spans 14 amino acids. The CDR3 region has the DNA TGTGCCAGCAGTTCGGGACCGATGGACTATGGCTACACCTTC. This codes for CASSSGPMDYGYTF.

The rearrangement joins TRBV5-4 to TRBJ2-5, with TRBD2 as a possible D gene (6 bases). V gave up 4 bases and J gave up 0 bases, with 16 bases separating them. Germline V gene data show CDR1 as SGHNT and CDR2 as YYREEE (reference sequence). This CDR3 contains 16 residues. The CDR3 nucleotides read TGTGCCAGCAGCCGTAGCGGAAACCCCTACCAAGAGACCCAGTACTTC. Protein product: CASSRSGNPYQETQYF.

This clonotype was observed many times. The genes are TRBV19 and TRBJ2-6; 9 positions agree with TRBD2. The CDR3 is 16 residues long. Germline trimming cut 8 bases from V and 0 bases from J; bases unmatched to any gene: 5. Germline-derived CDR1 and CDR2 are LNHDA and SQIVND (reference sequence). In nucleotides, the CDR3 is TGTGCCAGTGCGGGGGGGCTTCCCTCTGGGGCCAACGTCCTGACTTTC. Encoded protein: CASAGGLPSGANVLTF.

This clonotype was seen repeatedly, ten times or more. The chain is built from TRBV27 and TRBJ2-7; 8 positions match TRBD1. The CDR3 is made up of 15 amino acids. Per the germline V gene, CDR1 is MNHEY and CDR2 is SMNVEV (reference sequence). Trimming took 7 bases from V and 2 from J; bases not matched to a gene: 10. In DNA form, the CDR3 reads TGTGCCAGCAAGGGGGTAGGACAGGGCCCCTACGAGCAGTACTTC. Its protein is CASKGVGQGPYEQYF.

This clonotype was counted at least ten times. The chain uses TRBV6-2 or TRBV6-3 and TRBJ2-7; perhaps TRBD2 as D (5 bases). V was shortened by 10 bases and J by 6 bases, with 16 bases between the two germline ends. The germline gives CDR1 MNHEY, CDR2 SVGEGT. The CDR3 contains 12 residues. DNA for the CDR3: TGTGCCACCAGGAAGTTGAGGGCCGAGCAGTACTTC. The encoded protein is CATRKLRAEQYF.

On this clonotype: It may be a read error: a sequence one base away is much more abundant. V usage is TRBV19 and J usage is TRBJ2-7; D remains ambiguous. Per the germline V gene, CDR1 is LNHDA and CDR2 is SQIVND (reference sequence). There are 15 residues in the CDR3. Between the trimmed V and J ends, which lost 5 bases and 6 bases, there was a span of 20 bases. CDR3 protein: CASSAGPYEPFEQYF. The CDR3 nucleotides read TGTGCCAGTAGTGCCGGGCCATACGAACCCTTCGAGCAGTACTTC.